A selection of T cell receptor beta chains follows, all from one sample in a study of blood T cells in healthy people across ages. TCRdb recomputed calls from the 5' RACE reads with MiXCR, one row per CDR3 protein. The table includes some 1.8 million distinct CDR3 sequences, roughly two fifths detected once. Source material: blood. These receptors were obtained from a human donor in good health. The CDR3 runs from the conserved cysteine through the conserved F or W. D genes are given only for firm matches. Clone size appears in some rows only: once, few, many, or a class for an expanded clone.

cdr3_nt cdr3_aa clone_size j_call d_call v_call
TGCAGTGCCCCCGGAACGGGGGGAACTCCCCAGCATTTT CSAPGTGGTPQHF . TRBJ1-5 . TRBV20-1
TGTGCCAGCACCCCTTCGGGGGGGGGCACTGAAGCTTTCTTT CASTPSGGGTEAFF few TRBJ1-1 . TRBV28
TGTGCCAGCAGCTCGATTGGAGTAGCGGGGGCGGGAGAGACCCAGTACTTC CASSSIGVAGAGETQYF . TRBJ2-5 TRBD2 TRBV7-2
TGTGCCAGCAGCTTAGGGTGGAGCGGGGAGCTGTTTTTT CASSLGWSGELFF . TRBJ2-2 . TRBV11-2
TGCAGTGCGACAGGTTACACTGAAGCTTTCTTT CSATGYTEAFF . TRBJ1-1 . TRBV20-1
TGCGCCAGCAGCATATCGACACTCCAAACTGAAGCTTTCTTT CASSISTLQTEAFF few TRBJ1-1 . TRBV5-1
TGTGCCAGCAGCTTAGTTTGGTCTACCACAGATACGCAGTATTTT CASSLVWSTTDTQYF . TRBJ2-3 . TRBV7-2
TGTGCCAGCAGCCAAGTTTTACGGACTACAGAGACCCAGTACTTC CASSQVLRTTETQYF few TRBJ2-5 . TRBV4-2
TGTGCCAGCAGCTTATTCCCAGGGGCGAACACTGAAGCTTTCTTT CASSLFPGANTEAFF few TRBJ1-1 . TRBV7-2
TGCGCCAGCAGCTCACAGGGATCCGGGGAGCTGTTTTTT CASSSQGSGELFF . TRBJ2-2 . TRBV5-1
TGCAGCGCTACAGGGACAGGGGTGATCACAGATACGCAGTATTTT CSATGTGVITDTQYF . TRBJ2-3 TRBD1 TRBV20-1
TGCAGTGCTGCCGGGACACCAACCCACGAGCAGTACTTC CSAAGTPTHEQYF few TRBJ2-7 . TRBV20-1
TGCAGTGCTGGGGGACGGGGCAATCAGCCCCAGCATTTT CSAGGRGNQPQHF . TRBJ1-5 . TRBV20-1
TGTGCCAGCAGCTTATGGGTAGCGGGGCCCTACAATGAGCAGGTCTTC CASSLWVAGPYNEQVF . TRBJ2-1 TRBD2 TRBV7-2
TGTGCCAGCAGCTCAGGGGGAGGGGAGTGTAGAAACATTCAGTACTTC CASSSGGGECRNIQYF . TRBJ2-4 . TRBV21-1
TGCGCCAGCAGCCAACTCGGGACAGGCCAATTCTATGGCTACACCTTC CASSQLGTGQFYGYTF few TRBJ1-2 TRBD1 TRBV4-3
TGTGCCACCAGCAGCAATCGGGGGAGCTCCTACAATGAGCAGTTCTTC CATSSNRGSSYNEQFF . TRBJ2-1 . TRBV15
TGCGCCAGCAGCCGGGGGACGGGACAGACATGGTTAGGGAATGAGCAGTTCTTC CASSRGTGQTWLGNEQFF . TRBJ2-1 TRBD1 TRBV4-3
TGTGCCAGCAGCCTGGACGGTTGGGGCTACACCTTC CASSLDGWGYTF few TRBJ1-2 . TRBV5-5
TGCGCCAGCAGCCATGAGAGACAGCCAACCACAGATACGCAGTATTTT CASSHERQPTTDTQYF few TRBJ2-3 . TRBV4-3
TGTGCCAGCAGTTATTCCACAGGGTTAAGGACCTACGAGCAGTACTTC CASSYSTGLRTYEQYF . TRBJ2-7 . TRBV6-5
TGTGCCAGCAGCTTTTTCCAGGATGATAACTATGGCTACACCTTC CASSFFQDDNYGYTF few TRBJ1-2 . TRBV7-9
TGTGCCAGCAGCTTAGATTGGGGGGGAAGGGCCTCTGGGGCCAACGTCCTGACTTTC CASSLDWGGRASGANVLTF . TRBJ2-6 TRBD2 TRBV11-2
TGTGCCACCAGCAGAGGACTGGGACAGAGAGACTATGGCTACACCTTC CATSRGLGQRDYGYTF . TRBJ1-2 TRBD1 TRBV15
TGTGCCAGCAGCGGGGGACTAGCTATAGATACGCAGTATTTT CASSGGLAIDTQYF few TRBJ2-3 TRBD2 TRBV9
TGTGTCAGCAGCTTAAATCAAGGGAACAATGAGCAGTTCTTC CVSSLNQGNNEQFF . TRBJ2-1 . TRBV7-9
TGCAGCGTTGAAGATCTTGACGAGCAAAGCTACAATGAGCAGTTCTTC CSVEDLDEQSYNEQFF few TRBJ2-1 . TRBV29-1
TGCAGTGCTCAGTCTGGGGTTCGAGAGGGGAATGAGCAGTACTTC CSAQSGVREGNEQYF . TRBJ2-7 . TRBV20-1
TGTGCCAGCAGTTTAACACATAAAGCCTATGGCTACACCTTC CASSLTHKAYGYTF . TRBJ1-2 . TRBV28
TGTGCCAGCAGTCTGGTCCTGAACTATGGCTACACCTTC CASSLVLNYGYTF many TRBJ1-2 . TRBV12-3/TRBV12-4
TGTGCCAGCAGTGAAGCGGGGGGCCCGATTCGGAACACTGAAGCTTTCTTT CASSEAGGPIRNTEAFF few TRBJ1-1 . TRBV6-1
TGCAGCGTTGATGACTCCATGGGGACTGAAGCTTTCTTT CSVDDSMGTEAFF . TRBJ1-1 . TRBV29-1
TGTGCCAGCAGCCATTCGGGGCAACTTAGGTTTAACTATGGCTACACCTTC CASSHSGQLRFNYGYTF . TRBJ1-2 . TRBV3-1
TGCGCCAGCAGCGCTCCAGACAGGACGACACTTTACGAGCAGTACTTC CASSAPDRTTLYEQYF few TRBJ2-7 . TRBV5-1
TGTGCCAGCAGTACGAGCGGGACAAACATTCAGTACTTC CASSTSGTNIQYF . TRBJ2-4 TRBD2 TRBV14
TGTGCCAGCAGTCCTGCCGGGACCCGGGGTTTCGAGCAGTACTTC CASSPAGTRGFEQYF . TRBJ2-7 . TRBV27
TGTGCCAGCAGCTTAGGGGCTGGACGGGAAAAACTGTTTTTT CASSLGAGREKLFF . TRBJ1-4 . TRBV7-6
TGTACCAGCAGCCCTAACGGGGGCGTATTGAATGAGCAGTTCTTC CTSSPNGGVLNEQFF . TRBJ2-1 . TRBV6-6
TGCAGCGTTGAAGAAAATGGCAGAAGCATTCAGTACTTC CSVEENGRSIQYF . TRBJ2-4 . TRBV29-1